This T cell receptor beta chain was retrieved from a study of regulatory T cells in long-lasting Graves disease. Study as a whole: Newly diagnosed Graves' patients had under 3 months of antithyroid drugs.

Findings and caveats of the study: In persistent patients, shared public clonotypes (more than 2,500) outnumbered those in new patients (nearly 1,000).

This clonotype was seen more than once but under ten times. Its antigen is not known. The CDR3 runs 10 residues. Germline CDR1 is SNHLY and CDR2 is FYNNEI. V shed 6 bases and J shed 9 bases, with 6 bases lying between them. Documented time point: newly diagnosed GD, antithyroid drugs for less than 3 months. There was RNA extracted from PBMCs, and the TCR library was made from it. According to the study, TCR beta libraries were built with iRepertoire HTBI primers and CDR3-region Arm-PCR. A single record per CDR3 protein comes from TCRdb applying MiXCR to the multiplex PCR reads. The data contain approximately 400,000 distinct CDR3 sequences, 14% to 15% of them seen just once; the ten biggest clones take up around 15%. This sample was also put to use in a study of T cells in Graves' hyperthyroidism and ophthalmopathy. That report notes: With a duration under 2 months, the hyperthyroidism was newly diagnosed in patients aged 18 to 65. First-round RT-PCR targeting the TCR CDR3 was performed with the HTBI primer set.

This chain links TRBV2 with TRBJ2-1, with no clear D. The specimen comprised peripheral blood mononuclear cells (PBMCs), sampled at new diagnosis, from a patient treated with antithyroid drugs. This clonotype was sampled from a woman aged 25 to 45 with Graves disease. The CDR3: CASRSGEQFF. CDR3 DNA sequence: TGTGCCAGCAGATCGGGTGAGCAGTTCTTC.